Listed below are T cell receptor beta chains from one sample, sequenced in a study of cytomegalovirus exposure and HLA in healthy donors. Sequencing was performed with immunoSEQ multiplex PCR; in TCRdb, only in-frame clones are kept and a portion is missing. In total, the table holds around 130,000 clones. Source material: PBMCs. Receptors originate from a woman between 55 and 75 years old in good health and CMV-seronegative. Each CDR3 is given with its conserved first and last residue. The D gene is left open where the match is weak.

CSARTGSGNTIYF | TGCAGCGCTCGAACAGGATCTGGAAACACCATATATTTT | . | TRBJ1-3 | TRBV29-1
CASSAAYGDRETQYF | TGTGCCAGTAGTGCAGCATATGGGGACAGAGAGACCCAGTACTTC | TRBD1 | TRBJ2-5 | TRBV19
CASSVYDRGYMNTEAFF | TGTGCCAGCAGCGTATACGACAGGGGATACATGAACACTGAAGCTTTCTTT | TRBD1 | TRBJ1-1 | TRBV9
CATTGQGQTPLHF | TGTGCCACCACGGGACAGGGGCAGACACCCCTCCACTTT | TRBD1 | TRBJ1-6 | TRBV28
CASSGGQGVTYGYTF | TGTGCCAGCAGTGGAGGACAGGGGGTGACCTATGGCTACACCTTC | TRBD1 | TRBJ1-2 | TRBV6-1
CASLPGRGFAEAFF | TGTGCCAGCCTTCCCGGTAGGGGGTTCGCTGAAGCTTTCTTT | . | TRBJ1-1 | TRBV6-5
CASSVGQTYEQYF | TGTGCCAGCAGTGTGGGACAGACCTACGAGCAGTACTTC | TRBD1 | TRBJ2-7 | TRBV6-1
CASSLAGSQPQHF | TGTGCCAGCAGCCTTGCAGGGTCTCAGCCCCAGCATTTT | . | TRBJ1-5 | TRBV6-5
CAISADRDYGYTF | TGTGCCATCAGTGCGGACAGGGACTATGGCTACACCTTC | TRBD1 | TRBJ1-2 | TRBV10-3
CASTRKFRPGETQYF | TGTGCCAGCACCCGAAAGTTTCGACCGGGGGAGACCCAGTACTTC | . | TRBJ2-5 | TRBV6-5
CASTSLAGGTEAFF | TGTGCCAGTACTTCTCTCGCCGGGGGCACTGAAGCTTTCTTT | . | TRBJ1-1 | TRBV19
CASSQERGQPQHF | TGCGCCAGCAGCCAAGAGCGTGGTCAGCCCCAGCATTTT | . | TRBJ1-5 | TRBV4-1
CASSVLPGQGNGELFF | TGTGCCAGCAGTGTACTTCCGGGACAGGGGAACGGGGAGCTGTTTTTT | TRBD1 | TRBJ2-2 | TRBV27
CASSLAGASEITQYF | TGTGCCAGCAGCTTGGCAGGGGCTTCTGAGATTACGCAGTATTTT | . | TRBJ2-3 | TRBV5-4
CASSLEVSSEAFF | TGTGCCAGCAGCCTCGAGGTCAGCTCTGAAGCTTTCTTT | . | TRBJ1-1 | TRBV11-3
CAWSVRWAGFPYEQYF | TGTGCCTGGAGTGTACGGTGGGCGGGTTTCCCCTACGAGCAGTACTTC | . | TRBJ2-7 | TRBV30
CASSLVAAQNEKLFF | TGCGCCAGCAGCTTGGTTGCGGCCCAGAATGAAAAACTGTTTTTT | . | TRBJ1-4 | TRBV5-1
CASSLPGGPYGYTF | TGTGCCAGCAGCTTGCCCGGCGGCCCCTATGGCTACACCTTC | . | TRBJ1-2 | TRBV5-6
CASSMRLAGSSYEQYF | TGTGCCAGTAGTATGAGGCTAGCGGGGTCCTCCTACGAGCAGTACTTC | TRBD2 | TRBJ2-7 | TRBV19
CASRGTSGSYNEQFF | TGCGCCAGCAGGGGGACTAGCGGGTCTTACAATGAGCAGTTCTTC | TRBD2 | TRBJ2-1 | TRBV5-1
CASSPTSGRQGETQYF | TGTGCCAGCTCACCCACTAGCGGGAGACAGGGGGAGACCCAGTACTTC | TRBD2 | TRBJ2-5 | TRBV18
CASSYSQGVWDSPLHF | TGTGCCAGCAGTTACTCACAGGGGGTGTGGGATTCACCCCTCCACTTT | TRBD1 | TRBJ1-6 | TRBV6-6
CANSMTGDEQYF | TGCGCCAACAGCATGACAGGGGACGAGCAGTACTTC | TRBD1 | TRBJ2-7 | TRBV5-1
CASSLGAGSGNTIYF | TGTGCCAGCAGCTTAGGGGCAGGGTCTGGAAACACCATATATTTT | . | TRBJ1-3 | TRBV7-9
CASSARTALSYEQYF | TGTGCCAGCAGTGCAAGGACAGCCCTGTCCTACGAGCAGTACTTC | . | TRBJ2-7 | TRBV27
CASSVGSGSQETQYF | TGTGCCAGCAGCGTAGGATCGGGGTCTCAAGAGACCCAGTACTTC | . | TRBJ2-5 | TRBV9
CSAGGEGHQPQHF | TGCAGCGCCGGCGGGGAAGGGCATCAGCCCCAGCATTTT | . | TRBJ1-5 | TRBV29-1
CASSFTGLSNTEAFF | TGCGCCAGCAGCTTCACAGGTTTGTCAAACACTGAAGCTTTCTTT | . | TRBJ1-1 | TRBV5-1
CASSKGEREGPSTDTQYF | TGTGCCAGCAGCAAAGGGGAGCGGGAGGGACCTAGCACAGATACGCAGTATTTT | . | TRBJ2-3 | TRBV21-1
CASSSRTGLDEQYF | TGTGCCAGCAGCTCCCGGACAGGTTTAGACGAGCAGTACTTC | TRBD1 | TRBJ2-7 | TRBV9
CATSRADSPGRGYTF | TGTGCCACCAGCAGAGCAGACAGTCCAGGACGTGGCTACACCTTC | . | TRBJ1-2 | TRBV15
CASLRGVSGGGETQYF | TGTGCCAGCCTGCGCGGGGTTAGCGGGGGGGGAGAGACCCAGTACTTC | TRBD2 | TRBJ2-5 | TRBV2
CASSRDRGPTQETQYF | TGTGCCAGCAGTCGCGACAGGGGGCCAACTCAAGAGACCCAGTACTTC | TRBD1 | TRBJ2-5 | TRBV28
CASSLGTGSLSGELFF | TGCGCCAGCAGCTTGGGGACAGGGAGTCTTTCCGGGGAGCTGTTTTTT | TRBD1 | TRBJ2-2 | TRBV5-1
CASSFQTVYTEAFF | TGTGCCAGCAGCTTTCAAACAGTGTACACTGAAGCTTTCTTT | . | TRBJ1-1 | TRBV11-1
CASTGQGAGTGELFF | TGTGCCAGTACGGGACAGGGGGCTGGCACCGGGGAGCTGTTTTTT | TRBD1 | TRBJ2-2 | TRBV19
CASSYSGGLSYGYTF | TGTGCCAGCAGTTACTCGGGGGGGCTCAGCTATGGCTACACCTTC | . | TRBJ1-2 | TRBV6-5
CASSSGETLKAFF | TGTGCCAGCTCATCCGGGGAGACACTAAAAGCTTTCTTT | . | TRBJ1-1 | TRBV2
CASSASPGSPLHF | TGTGCCAGCAGCGCCTCCCCCGGGTCACCCCTCCACTTT | . | TRBJ1-6 | TRBV7-2
CASSEGGMMDEQYF | TGCGCCAGCAGTGAGGGCGGGATGATGGACGAGCAGTACTTC | . | TRBJ2-7 | TRBV10-1
CASSRDSLEAFF | TGTGCCAGCAGCCGGGACAGCCTTGAAGCTTTCTTT | TRBD1 | TRBJ1-1 | TRBV6-6
CASSLEAGNTGELFF | TGTGCCAGCAGCTTGGAGGCAGGGAACACCGGGGAGCTGTTTTTT | . | TRBJ2-2 | TRBV5-4